This note documents a single T cell receptor beta chain sequence. The antigen is not known. The data were obtained in a study of somatic mutations in cytotoxic T cells in rheumatoid arthritis. The data were produced by immunoSEQ multiplex PCR, yet TCRdb's version contains in-frame clones alone and is incomplete. Among around 16,000 clones, around 75% were seen once, and the ten largest hold about 17%. Findings of the study overall: The top CD8+ clone topped 20% of CD8+ cells in about an eighth of the roughly 60 patients.

Sequencing was done on a sample of CD8+ T cells sorted from blood. This TCR derives from an adult with rheumatoid arthritis.

CDR3 in amino acids: CASGLQGFYYGYTF. The CDR3, as DNA: TGTGCTAGTGGTTTACAGGGGTTTTACTATGGCTACACCTTC. This sequence joins TRBV12-5 and TRBJ1-2; 7 bases fit TRBD1. V gave up 3 bases and J gave up 3 bases; unmatched junction bases: 4. The CDR3 runs to 14 residues. The germline V gene encodes CDR1 LGHNT and CDR2 FRNRAP. Combining the CDR3 with reference TRBV12-5 and TRBJ1-2 gives the whole variable domain DARVTQTPRHKVTEMGQEVTMRCQPILGHNTVFWYRQTMMQGLELLAYFRNRAPLDDSGMPKDRFSAEMPDATLATLKIQPSEPRDSAVYFCASGLQGFYYGYTFGSGTRLTVV.